The source of this T cell receptor (beta chain) is a study of radiation and T cells in renal cell carcinoma. Overall study context: Nephrectomy followed 15 Gy stereotactic body radiation by 4 weeks. Regarding the study as a whole: Top tumor clonotypes rose in blood 2 weeks post-radiation, then contracted.

Comment on this clone: The antigen remains undetermined.

The trim removed 4 bases at V and 1 base at J, leaving 9 bases unmatched. Germline CDR1 reads ENHRY; CDR2 reads SYGVKD. This CDR3 is 17 amino acids long. TCRdb keeps only in-frame clones here, not all; method: immunoSEQ multiplex PCR. The sample has some 150,000 clones, roughly 88% seen once. Noted time point: baseline pretreatment blood. Treatment noted: 15 Gy SBRT to primary tumor, nephrectomy 4 weeks later. After SBRT, blood was collected at 2 and 4 weeks, plus baseline. The patient's renal cell carcinoma had clear cell pathology. V usage is TRBV10-3 and J usage is TRBJ1-1, with 10 bases identical to TRBD1. The receptor's source is a woman aged 45-59 years with renal cell carcinoma. Sequencing used blood, obtained from a patient whose treatment included radiotherapy and nephrectomy. The CDR3 spells CAISADARDRGNTEAFF. The CDR3 bases are TGTGCCATCAGTGCCGATGCCCGGGACAGGGGGAACACTGAAGCTTTCTTT.